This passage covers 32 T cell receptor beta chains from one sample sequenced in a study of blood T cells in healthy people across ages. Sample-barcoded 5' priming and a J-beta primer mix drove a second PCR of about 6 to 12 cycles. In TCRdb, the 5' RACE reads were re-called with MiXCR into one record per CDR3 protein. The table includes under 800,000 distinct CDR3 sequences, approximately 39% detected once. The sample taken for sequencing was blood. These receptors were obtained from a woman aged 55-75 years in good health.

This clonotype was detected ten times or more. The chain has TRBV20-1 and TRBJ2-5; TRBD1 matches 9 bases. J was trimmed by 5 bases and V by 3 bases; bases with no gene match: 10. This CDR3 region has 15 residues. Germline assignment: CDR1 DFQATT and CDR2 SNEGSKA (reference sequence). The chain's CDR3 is CSASFRTGASETQYF. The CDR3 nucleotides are TGCAGTGCTAGTTTTCGGACAGGGGCTAGTGAGACCCAGTACTTC.

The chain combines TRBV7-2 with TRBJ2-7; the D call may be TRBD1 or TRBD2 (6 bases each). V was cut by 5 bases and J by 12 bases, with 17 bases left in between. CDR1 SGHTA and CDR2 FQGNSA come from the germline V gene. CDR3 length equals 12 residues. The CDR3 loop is CASSPNRGLPYF. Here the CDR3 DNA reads TGTGCCAGCAGCCCCAATCGGGGGCTTCCGTACTTC.

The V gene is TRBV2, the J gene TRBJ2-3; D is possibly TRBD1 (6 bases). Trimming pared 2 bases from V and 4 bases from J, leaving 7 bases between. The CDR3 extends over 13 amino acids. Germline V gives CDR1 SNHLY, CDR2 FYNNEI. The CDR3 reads CASSEYRADTQYF. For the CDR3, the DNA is TGTGCCAGCAGTGAATACAGGGCAGATACGCAGTATTTT.

This CDR3 is CASAEGRAGTDTQYF. CDR3 nucleotides: TGTGCCAGCGCGGAGGGACGAGCGGGAACAGATACGCAGTATTTT. The chain links TRBV12-3 or TRBV12-4 to TRBJ2-3; 7 bases match TRBD2. V shed 8 bases, J shed 3 bases, and the junction held 11 bases outside the gene matches. CDR3 length: 15 amino acids.

The CDR3 loop is CASSYELPGTELYEQYF. DNA for the CDR3: TGTGCCAGCAGTTACGAACTACCCGGGACAGAGCTCTACGAGCAGTACTTC. The chain uses TRBV6-5 and TRBJ2-7; 7 bases map to TRBD1. Germline CDR1 reads MNHEY; CDR2 reads SVGAGI. The length of the CDR3 is 17 residues. V gave up 2 bases and J gave up 3 bases; unmatched junction bases: 13.

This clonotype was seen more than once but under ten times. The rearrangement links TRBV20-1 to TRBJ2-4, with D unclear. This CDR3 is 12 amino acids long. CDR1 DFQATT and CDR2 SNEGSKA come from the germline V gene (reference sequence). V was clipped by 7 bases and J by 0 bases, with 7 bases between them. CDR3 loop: CSVTEAKNIQYF. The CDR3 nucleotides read TGCAGTGTTACTGAAGCCAAAAACATTCAGTACTTC.

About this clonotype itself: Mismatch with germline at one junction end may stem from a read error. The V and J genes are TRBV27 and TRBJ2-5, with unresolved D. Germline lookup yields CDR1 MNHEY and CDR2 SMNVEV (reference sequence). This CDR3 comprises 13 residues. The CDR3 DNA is TGTGCCAGCAGTTTGGTTCTTTCGGAGACCGAGTACTTC. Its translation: CASSLVLSETEYF.

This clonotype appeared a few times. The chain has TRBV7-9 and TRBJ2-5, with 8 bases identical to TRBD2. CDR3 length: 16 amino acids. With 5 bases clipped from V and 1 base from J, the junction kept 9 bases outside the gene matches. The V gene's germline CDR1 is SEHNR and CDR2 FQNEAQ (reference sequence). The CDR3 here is CASSLRSAGGQETQYF. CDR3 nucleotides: TGTGCCAGCAGCCTACGATCGGCGGGGGGCCAAGAGACCCAGTACTTC. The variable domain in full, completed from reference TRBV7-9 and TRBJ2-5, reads DTGVSQNPRHKITKRGQNVTFRCDPISEHNRLYWYRQTLGQGPEFLTYFQNEAQLEKSRLLSDRFSAERPKGSFSTLEIQRTEQGDSAMYLCASSLRSAGGQETQYFGPGTRLLVL.

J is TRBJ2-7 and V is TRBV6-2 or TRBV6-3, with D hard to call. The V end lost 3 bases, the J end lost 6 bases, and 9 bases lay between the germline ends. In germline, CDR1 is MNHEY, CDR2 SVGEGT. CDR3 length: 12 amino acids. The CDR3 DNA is TGTGCCAGCAGTTATTCCTCGGCCGAGCAGTACTTC. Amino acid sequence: CASSYSSAEQYF.

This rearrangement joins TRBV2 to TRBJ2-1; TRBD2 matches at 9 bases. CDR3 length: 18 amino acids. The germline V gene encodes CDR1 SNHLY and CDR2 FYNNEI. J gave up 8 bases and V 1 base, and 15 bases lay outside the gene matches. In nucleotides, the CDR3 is TGTGCCAGCAGTGAAGAGAGCCGCGGGAGGGCCGTTTCCGATGAGCAGTTCTTC. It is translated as CASSEESRGRAVSDEQFF.

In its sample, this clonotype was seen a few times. CDR3 coding DNA: TGTGCCAGCAGCCAAGGACTGCCGAACACTGAAGCTTTCTTT. It encodes CASSQGLPNTEAFF. V gene TRBV3-1 combines with J gene TRBJ1-1; D gene uncertain. The CDR3 loop spans 14 amino acids. Trimming left V 1 base short and J 1 base short, with 7 bases between. Germline V gives CDR1 LGHDT, CDR2 YNNKEL (reference sequence).

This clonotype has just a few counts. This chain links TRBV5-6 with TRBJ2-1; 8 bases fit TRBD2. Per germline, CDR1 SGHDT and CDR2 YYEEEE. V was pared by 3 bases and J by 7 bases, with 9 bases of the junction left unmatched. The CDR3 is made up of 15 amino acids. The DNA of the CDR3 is TGTGCCAGCAGCTCGGGGGGGCTGATTTTAAATGAGCAGTTCTTC. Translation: CASSSGGLILNEQFF.

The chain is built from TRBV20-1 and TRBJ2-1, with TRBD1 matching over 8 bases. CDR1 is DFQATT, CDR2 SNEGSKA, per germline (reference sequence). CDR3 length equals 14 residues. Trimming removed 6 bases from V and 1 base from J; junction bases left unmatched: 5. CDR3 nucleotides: TGCAGTGCAACTTGGACAGGGTCCTACAATGAGCAGTTCTTC. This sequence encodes CSATWTGSYNEQFF.

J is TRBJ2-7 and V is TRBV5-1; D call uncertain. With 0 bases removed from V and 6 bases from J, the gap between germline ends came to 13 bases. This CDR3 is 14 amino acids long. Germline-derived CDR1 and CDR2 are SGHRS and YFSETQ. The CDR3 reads CASSLGLLGGEQYF. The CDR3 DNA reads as TGCGCCAGCAGCTTGGGACTCCTAGGTGGCGAGCAGTACTTC.

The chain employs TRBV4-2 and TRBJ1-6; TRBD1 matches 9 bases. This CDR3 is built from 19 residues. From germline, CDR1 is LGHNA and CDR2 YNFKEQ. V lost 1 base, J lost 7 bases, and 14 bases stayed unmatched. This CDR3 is CASSQGTGTGTGRNSPLHF. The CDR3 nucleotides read TGTGCCAGCAGCCAAGGAACGGGTACCGGGACAGGGCGGAATTCACCCCTCCACTTT.

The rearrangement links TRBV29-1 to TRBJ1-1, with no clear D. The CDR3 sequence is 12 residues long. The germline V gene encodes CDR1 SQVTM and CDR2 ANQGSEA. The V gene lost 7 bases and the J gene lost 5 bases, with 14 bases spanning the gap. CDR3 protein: CSARLRWTEAFF. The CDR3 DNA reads TGCAGCGCCCGATTAAGGTGGACTGAAGCTTTCTTT. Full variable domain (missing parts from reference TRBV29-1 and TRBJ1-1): SAVISQKPSRDICQRGTSLTIQCQVDSQVTMMFWYRQQPGQSLTLIATANQGSEATYESGFVIDKFPISRPNLTFSTLTVSNMSPEDSSIYLCSARLRWTEAFFGQGTRLTVV.

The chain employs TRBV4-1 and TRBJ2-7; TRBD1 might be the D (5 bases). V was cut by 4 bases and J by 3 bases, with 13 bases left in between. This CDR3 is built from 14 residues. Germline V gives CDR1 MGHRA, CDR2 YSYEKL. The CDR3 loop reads CASSLRVGNYEQYF. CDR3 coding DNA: TGCGCCAGCAGCCTCAGGGTGGGGAACTACGAGCAGTACTTC.

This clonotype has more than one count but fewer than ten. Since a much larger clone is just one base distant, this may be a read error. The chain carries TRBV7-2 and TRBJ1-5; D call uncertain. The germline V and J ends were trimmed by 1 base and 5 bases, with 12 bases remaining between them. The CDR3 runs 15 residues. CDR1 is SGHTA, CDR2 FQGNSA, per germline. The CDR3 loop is CASSLVSQRYQPQHF. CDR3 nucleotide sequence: TGTGCCAGCAGCTTAGTGAGCCAACGTTATCAGCCCCAGCATTTT.

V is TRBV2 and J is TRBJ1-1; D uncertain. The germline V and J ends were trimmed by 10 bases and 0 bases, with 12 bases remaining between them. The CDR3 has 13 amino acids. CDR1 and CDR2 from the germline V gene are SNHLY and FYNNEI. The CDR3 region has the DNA TGTGCCATCGGTTCCCTTATGAACACTGAAGCTTTCTTT. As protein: CAIGSLMNTEAFF.

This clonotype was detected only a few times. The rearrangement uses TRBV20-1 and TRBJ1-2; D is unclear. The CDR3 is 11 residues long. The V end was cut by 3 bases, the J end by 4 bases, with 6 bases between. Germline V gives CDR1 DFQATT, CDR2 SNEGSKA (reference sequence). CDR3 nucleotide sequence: TGCAGTGCTAGTTGGGTCTATGGCTACACCTTC. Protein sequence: CSASWVYGYTF.

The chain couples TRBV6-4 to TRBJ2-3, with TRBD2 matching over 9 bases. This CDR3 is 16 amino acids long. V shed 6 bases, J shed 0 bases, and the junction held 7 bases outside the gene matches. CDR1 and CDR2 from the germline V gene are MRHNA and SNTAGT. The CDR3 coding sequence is TGTGCCAGCAGGCCCGATAGCGGGGGAAGCACAGATACGCAGTATTTT. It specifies CASRPDSGGSTDTQYF.

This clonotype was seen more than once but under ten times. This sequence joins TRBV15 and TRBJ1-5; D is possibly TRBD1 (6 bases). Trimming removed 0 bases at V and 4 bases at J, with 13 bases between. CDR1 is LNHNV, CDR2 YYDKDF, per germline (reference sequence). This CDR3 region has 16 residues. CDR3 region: CATSREGGAGNQPQHF. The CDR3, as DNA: TGTGCCACCAGCAGAGAAGGGGGGGCAGGGAATCAGCCCCAGCATTTT.

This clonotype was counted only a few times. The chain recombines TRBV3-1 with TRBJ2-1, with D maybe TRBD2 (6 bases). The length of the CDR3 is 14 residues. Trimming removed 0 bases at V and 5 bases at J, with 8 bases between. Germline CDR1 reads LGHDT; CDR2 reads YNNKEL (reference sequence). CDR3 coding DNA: TGTGCCAGCAGCCAAGAGCGGGGAGACAATGAGCAGTTCTTC. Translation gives CASSQERGDNEQFF.

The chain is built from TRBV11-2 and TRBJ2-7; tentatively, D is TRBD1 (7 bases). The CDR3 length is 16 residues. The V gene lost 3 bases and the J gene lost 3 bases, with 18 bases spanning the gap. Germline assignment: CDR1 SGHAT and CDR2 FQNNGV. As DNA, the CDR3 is TGTGCCAGCAGCTTTTCCGAAGACAGGGAGGTCTACGAGCAGTACTTC. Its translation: CASSFSEDREVYEQYF.

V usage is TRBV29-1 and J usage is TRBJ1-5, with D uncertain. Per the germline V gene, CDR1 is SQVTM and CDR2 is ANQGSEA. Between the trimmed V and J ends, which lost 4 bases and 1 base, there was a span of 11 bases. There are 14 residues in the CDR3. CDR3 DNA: TGCAGCGTTGTATGGGGAGGGAGCAATCAGCCCCAGCATTTT. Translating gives CSVVWGGSNQPQHF.

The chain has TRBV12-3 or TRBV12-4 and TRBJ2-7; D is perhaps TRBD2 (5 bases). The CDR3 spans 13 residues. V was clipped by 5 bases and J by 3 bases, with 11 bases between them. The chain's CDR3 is CASSGGRNYEQYF. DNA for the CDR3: TGTGCCAGCAGTGGAGGACGGAACTACGAGCAGTACTTC.

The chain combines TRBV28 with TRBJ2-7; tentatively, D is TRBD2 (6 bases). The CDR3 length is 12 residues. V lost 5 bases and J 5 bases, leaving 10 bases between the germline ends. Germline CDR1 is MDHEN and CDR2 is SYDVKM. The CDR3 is CASSAGIHEQYF. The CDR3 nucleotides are TGTGCCAGCAGTGCGGGAATACACGAGCAGTACTTC.

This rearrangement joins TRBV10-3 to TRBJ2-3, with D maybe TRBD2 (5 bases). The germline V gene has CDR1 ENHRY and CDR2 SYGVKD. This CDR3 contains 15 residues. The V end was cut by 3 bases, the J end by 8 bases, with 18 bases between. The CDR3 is CAISELERPEGTQYF. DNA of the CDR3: TGTGCCATCAGTGAACTAGAACGGCCAGAAGGTACGCAGTATTTT.

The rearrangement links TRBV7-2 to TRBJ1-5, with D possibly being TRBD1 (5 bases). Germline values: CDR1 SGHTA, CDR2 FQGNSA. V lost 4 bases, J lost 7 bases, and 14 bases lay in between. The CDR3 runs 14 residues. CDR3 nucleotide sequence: TGTGCCAGCAGCTCTAACGGAGGGACCCAGCCCCAGCATTTT. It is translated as CASSSNGGTQPQHF.

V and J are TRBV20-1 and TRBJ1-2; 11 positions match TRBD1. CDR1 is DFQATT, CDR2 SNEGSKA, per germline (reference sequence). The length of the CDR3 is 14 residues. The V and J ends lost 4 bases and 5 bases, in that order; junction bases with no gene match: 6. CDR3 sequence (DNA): TGCAGTGCTACTACCGGGACAGGGGGGTATGGCTACACCTTC. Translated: CSATTGTGGYGYTF.

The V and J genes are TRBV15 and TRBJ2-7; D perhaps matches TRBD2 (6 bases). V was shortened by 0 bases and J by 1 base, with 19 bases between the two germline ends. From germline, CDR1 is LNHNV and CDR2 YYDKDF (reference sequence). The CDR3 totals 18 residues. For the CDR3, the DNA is TGTGCCACCAGCAGAGACGGTGGGTATGCGGGGCCTTCCTACGAGCAGTACTTC. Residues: CATSRDGGYAGPSYEQYF.

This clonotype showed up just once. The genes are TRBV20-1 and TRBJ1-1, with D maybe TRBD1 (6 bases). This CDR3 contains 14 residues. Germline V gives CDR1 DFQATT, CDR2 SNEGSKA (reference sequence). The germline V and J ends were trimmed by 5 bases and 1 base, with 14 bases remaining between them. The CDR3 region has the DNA TGCAGTGCTCCCCTCGGGGGCAAGAACACTGAAGCTTTCTTT. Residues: CSAPLGGKNTEAFF.